This T cell receptor (beta chain) stems from a study of blood T cell repertoires in COVID-19. With 2 bases clipped from V and 5 bases from J, the junction kept 8 bases outside the gene matches. The CDR3 is made up of 15 amino acids. Germline values: CDR1 SGHRS, CDR2 YFSETQ. Assay used: immunoSEQ multiplex PCR; TCRdb lists only in-frame clones, some missing. The table lists about 34,000 clones, 70% to 80% of them singletons. The chain has TRBV5-1 and TRBJ2-5; 8 bases align to TRBD1. The TCR originated in a human donor in a cohort sampled during active COVID-19. What was sequenced was peripheral blood. CDR3 in amino acids: CASSFGSGGKETQYF. As DNA, the CDR3 is TGCGCCAGCAGCTTCGGATCAGGGGGCAAGGAGACCCAGTACTTC.